This T cell receptor beta chain was captured by sequencing in a study of blood T cell repertoires in COVID-19. The overall study: Sites across the United States, Italy and Spain contributed samples from acute and convalescent COVID-19. T cells, B-cell-depleted T cells, or PBMCs provided the cDNA or gDNA that served as material.

In the original workflow: Estimation of nucleated cell counts relied on the amplification of reference gene primers. Data came from immunoSEQ multiplex PCR; TCRdb stores just in-frame clones and leaves some out. V and J calls plus clone size are reproduced from that table; the DNA served to infer D and trimming. Of 150,000 or so clones listed, 75% to 80% are singletons. V lost 4 bases, J lost 4 bases, and 16 bases lay in between. Germline CDR1 and CDR2: SGHAT and FQNNGV. The CDR3 spans 16 residues. The genes are TRBV11-2 and TRBJ1-4; possible D gene TRBD1, 5 bases. The TCR comes from a man older than 75 with acute or convalescent COVID-19. The sequenced sample consisted of peripheral blood. CDR3 DNA: TGTGCCAGCAGCTCAGGAGCAGGGTGGCTTAATGAAAAACTGTTTTTT. This encodes CASSSGAGWLNEKLFF.